The clone carrying this TCR beta chain was seen only once. The data were obtained in a study of blood T cell repertoires in COVID-19. CDR3 size: 16 residues. CDR1 and CDR2 from the germline V gene are SGHTA and FQGNSA. V lost 5 bases and J lost 4, with 20 bases in between. The method was immunoSEQ multiplex PCR; TCRdb's version includes in-frame clones alone and lacks a portion of them. The sample includes 150,000 to 180,000 clones, 70% to 85% of them seen just once. The sequence derives from an older woman with acute or convalescent COVID-19. Sequencing was carried out using peripheral blood. V is TRBV7-2 and J is TRBJ1-2; D unresolved. As DNA, the CDR3 is TGTGCCAGCAGCCCTTTTGAGGTTAAAGTTAGCTATGGCTACACCTTC. This codes for CASSPFEVKVSYGYTF.